This T cell receptor beta chain came from a study of shared clonotypes between healthy human individuals. The CDR3 totals 20 residues. Losses at the gene ends were 3 bases for V and 0 bases for J; bases not matched to a gene: 16. The germline CDR1 and CDR2 sequences are MDHEN and SYDVKM. Sequencing used immunoSEQ multiplex PCR; TCRdb keeps in-frame clones, though not all of them. The repertoire holds about 2,100,000 clones, with about 92% as singletons. CD45RO negativity and positive selection for CCR7 defined naive CD8 cells, a population that excluded terminally differentiated effector memory CD45RA+ cells. Those who donated, Caucasian adults without exception, all lived in Nashville, Tennessee.

The sequencing sample was made of naive CD8+ T cells from PBMCs. The chain is built from TRBV28 and TRBJ2-5, with 10 bases lining up with TRBD2. The sequence derives from a man younger than 30 in good health. Some clones in this sample may be carry-over from other donors' samples. The CDR3 DNA follows: TGTGCCAGCAGTTTGGCGTTAGGTCTGGAAGCGGGAGGGAACCAAGAGACCCAGTACTTC. Amino acid sequence: CASSLALGLEAGGNQETQYF.